Included here is one T cell receptor beta chain sequence, with context. Its antigen is as yet unknown. Some clones are missing from TCRdb's copy, which holds only in-frame ones; the method was immunoSEQ multiplex PCR. The sample lists tens of thousands of clones, 65% to 90% occurring once. The data originate from a study of a mutant IDH1 vaccine in newly diagnosed glioma. In the study overall: It was radiotherapy, temozolomide, or both that patients received previously, with most receiving both.

As for time point: week 35, safety follow-up. Topical imiquimod accompanied each vaccine dose, which consisted of 300 ug of mutant IDH1 20-mer peptide. The sample in question was PBMCs, obtained from a glioma patient whose treatment included an IDH1 peptide vaccine. The clonotype was recovered from a woman aged 50 to 60 with glioma.

The CDR3 sequence is CASRPQGVPYEQYF. CDR3 DNA sequence: TGCGCCAGCAGACCACAGGGGGTACCCTACGAGCAGTACTTC. This chain connects TRBV5-1 to TRBJ2-7, with 8 bases fitting TRBD1. There are 14 residues in the CDR3. Germline V gene sequence: CDR1 SGHRS, CDR2 YFSETQ. V dropped 5 bases and J dropped 2; count of bases not matched to a gene: 6.